This T cell receptor beta chain was captured by sequencing in a study of vaccination and CD4 T cells after COVID-19. With regard to this clonotype: Its antigen is not identified.

Sample treatment: approximately 10-day PBMC culture with coronavirus spike peptide pools or control peptides (ViraFEST assay). This CDR3 is 15 amino acids long. CDR1 and CDR2 (germline): ENHRY, SYGVKD. The V end lost 9 bases, the J end lost 7 bases, and 19 bases lay between the germline ends. Once obtained from cultured CD4+ T cells, the DNA was sequenced using the Oncomine TCR Beta short-read assay. TCRdb re-called the PCR reads with MiXCR, one entry per CDR3 protein. The sample has just under 20,000 distinct CDR3 sequences, under 30% seen once. This TCR was recovered from a human donor with COVID-19. The sequenced material came from cultured CD4+ T cells from blood. The chain employs TRBV10-3 and TRBJ1-6, with a tentative D call TRBD1 (5 bases). CDR3 amino acids: CAMTAGQDKNSPLHF. DNA for the CDR3: TGTGCCATGACAGCAGGGCAGGATAAAAATTCACCCCTCCACTTT.